This T cell receptor (beta chain) was captured by sequencing in a study of technical replicates of blood from a few donors. In its sample, this clone was seen once. Libraries were prepared by immunoSEQ multiplex PCR; TCRdb keeps only in-frame clonotypes and omits some of them. The sample yields around 85,000 clones, 85% to 95% seen once. The V gene's germline CDR1 is LNHDA and CDR2 SQIVND (reference sequence). V lost 4 bases, J lost 2 bases, and 5 bases stayed unmatched. The CDR3 has 16 residues. This chain joins TRBV19 and TRBJ2-2; 9 bases match TRBD2. This TCR was recovered from a human donor in good health. The sample taken for sequencing was T cells isolated from PBMCs. In nucleotides, the CDR3 is TGTGCCAGTAGTAACGCGGGGGGGGGAAACACCGGGGAGCTGTTTTTT. Translated, it gives CASSNAGGGNTGELFF.